This passage covers 9 T cell receptor beta chains from one sample sequenced in a study of blood T cell repertoires in COVID-19. Measured with immunoSEQ multiplex PCR; TCRdb has only the in-frame clones, and not every one. The sample holds roughly 230,000 clones, 75% to 85% seen once. Sample: peripheral blood. Receptors originate from a middle-aged man with COVID-19, enrolled during active disease.

In its sample, this clone was seen once. This chain connects TRBV10-3 to TRBJ2-2; D unclear. The CDR3 consists of 12 residues. The V end was cut by 3 bases, the J end by 4 bases, with 3 bases between. Germline V gene data show CDR1 as ENHRY and CDR2 as SYGVKD. CDR3 region: CAISDVTGELFF. The CDR3 region has the DNA TGTGCCATCAGTGACGTCACCGGGGAGCTGTTTTTT.

This clone was detected a few times. The CDR3 sequence is CASSLSDGLNYGYTF. The CDR3 DNA follows: TGTGCCAGCAGCTTAAGTGACGGACTCAACTATGGCTACACCTTC. The J gene is TRBJ1-2, the V gene TRBV7-2; D gene ambiguous. The V gene's germline CDR1 is SGHTA and CDR2 FQGNSA. V was trimmed by 2 bases and J by 2 bases, leaving 12 bases between them. This CDR3 comprises 15 residues.

The rearrangement joins TRBV6-1 to TRBJ2-2, with D perhaps matching TRBD1 (6 bases). V was shortened by 0 bases and J by 2 bases, with 16 bases between the two germline ends. CDR1 and CDR2 from the germline V gene are MNHNS and SASEGT. The CDR3 spans 18 residues. The CDR3 DNA is TGTGCCAGCAGTGAAGCGCGGGTTTGGGGGACAAACACCGGGGAGCTGTTTTTT. As protein: CASSEARVWGTNTGELFF.

This rearrangement joins TRBV6-6 to TRBJ2-5; 11 bases are a match to TRBD2. Per germline, CDR1 MNHNY and CDR2 SVGAGI (reference sequence). With V trimmed by 10 bases and J by 4 bases, 8 bases remained unmatched. The CDR3 is made up of 14 amino acids. Here the CDR3 DNA reads TGTGCCACCAAGACTAGCGGGGTCGCAGAGACCCAGTACTTC. Translating gives CATKTSGVAETQYF.

The chain recombines TRBV12-3 or TRBV12-4 with TRBJ1-2, with TRBD1 identical over 9 bases. The CDR3 contains 13 residues. V was clipped by 5 bases and J by 3 bases; unmatched bases: 1. DNA for the CDR3: TGTGCCAGCAGTCGGACAGGGGACTATGGCTACACCTTC. Translation gives CASSRTGDYGYTF.

The chain uses TRBV24-1 and TRBJ2-1; TRBD1 matches at 10 bases. The CDR3 is made up of 15 amino acids. From germline, CDR1 is KGHDR and CDR2 SFDVKD. The V gene end was trimmed by 1 base and the J gene end by 6 bases; junction bases not matched to a gene: 2. In DNA, the CDR3 is TGTGCCACCAGTGATTTCGGACAGGGGGGCAATGAGCAGTTCTTC. This codes for CATSDFGQGGNEQFF.

This clone was seen just once. This chain joins TRBV3-1 (or the pseudogene TRBV3-2) and TRBJ2-2, with 7 bases identical to TRBD2. J was trimmed by 3 bases and V by 3 bases; bases with no gene match: 7. The germline gives CDR1 LGHDT, CDR2 YNNKEL (reference sequence). The CDR3 sequence is 16 residues long. For the CDR3, the DNA is TGTGCCAGCAGCCACAGACTAGCCTTGGACACCGGGGAGCTGTTTTTT. This encodes CASSHRLALDTGELFF.

The V and J genes are TRBV6-2 or TRBV6-3 and TRBJ1-2; 12 bases are shared with TRBD1. V dropped 4 bases and J dropped 5; count of bases not matched to a gene: 8. Germline lookup yields CDR1 MNHEY and CDR2 SVGEGT. The CDR3 length is 16 residues. CDR3 loop: CASSSPGTGGKYGYTF. In DNA form, the CDR3 reads TGTGCCAGCAGTTCCCCCGGGACAGGGGGCAAGTATGGCTACACCTTC.

V gene TRBV15 combines with J gene TRBJ2-1; 9 bases agree with TRBD1. The J segment lost 7 bases and the V segment lost 0 bases, leaving 4 bases of the junction unmatched. Germline-derived CDR1 and CDR2 are LNHNV and YYDKDF (reference sequence). CDR3 length: 15 amino acids. The CDR3 sequence: CATSRETGGINEQFF. The CDR3, as DNA: TGTGCCACCAGCAGAGAGACAGGGGGTATAAATGAGCAGTTCTTC.